One and the same sample provided the 23 T cell receptor beta chains below, sequenced in a study of blood T cell repertoires in COVID-19. The table came from immunoSEQ multiplex PCR; TCRdb's copy has only in-frame clones and leaves some out. Seen here are 50,000 or so clones, roughly 90% observed once, and the top ten hold 3.9%. Sample: peripheral blood. These receptors originate from a human donor in a cohort sampled during active COVID-19.

This rearrangement joins TRBV12-5 to TRBJ2-5; TRBD1 agrees at 7 bases. After removal of 6 bases from V and 3 bases from J, the junction contained 4 bases not matched to a gene. This CDR3 comprises 13 residues. The germline gives CDR1 LGHNT, CDR2 FRNRAP. The CDR3 region has the DNA TGTGCTAGTGGAACCGGGACAGAAGAGACCCAGTACTTC. Protein product: CASGTGTEETQYF.

The rearrangement uses TRBV7-6 and TRBJ1-2, with TRBD1 matching 10 bases. Looked up from germline, CDR1 is SGHVS and CDR2 is FNYEAQ. The CDR3 is 14 amino acids. V was clipped by 5 bases and J by 7 bases; unmatched bases: 7. CDR3 nucleotide sequence: TGTGCCAGCAGCCGGGACAGGGGAGGGTTTGGCTACACCTTC. Protein: CASSRDRGGFGYTF.

This chain connects TRBV13 to TRBJ2-5, with 7 bases aligning to TRBD1. The CDR3 loop spans 15 amino acids. Germline CDR1 PRHDT, CDR2 FYEKMQ (reference sequence). Trimming removed 3 bases from V and 0 bases from J; junction bases left unmatched: 4. The CDR3 is CASSFQGQYQETQYF. CDR3 sequence (DNA): TGTGCCAGCAGCTTCCAGGGACAGTACCAAGAGACCCAGTACTTC.

The rearrangement joins TRBV7-9 to TRBJ1-4, with a possible D match to TRBD1 (5 bases). The CDR3 contains 14 residues. Looked up from germline, CDR1 is SEHNR and CDR2 is FQNEAQ (reference sequence). The ends were cut back, 3 bases at V and 5 bases at J, with 10 bases in the middle. CDR3 in DNA: TGTGCCAGCAGCTTCGGGGGGAGAAATGAAAAACTGTTTTTT. Translation: CASSFGGRNEKLFF.

The rearrangement uses TRBV3-1 (or the pseudogene TRBV3-2) and TRBJ2-6; TRBD2 matches at 8 bases. CDR1 and CDR2 (germline): LGHDT, YNNKEL (reference sequence). V shed 2 bases, J shed 0 bases, and the junction held 9 bases outside the gene matches. The CDR3 is 19 residues long. CDR3 DNA: TGTGCCAGCAGCCAAAGACTAGCGCGAGATAACTCTGGGGCCAACGTCCTGACTTTC. Translating gives CASSQRLARDNSGANVLTF.

This clone was seen only once. The chain recombines TRBV30 with TRBJ2-5; weak D call: TRBD2 (5 bases). Germline CDR1 and CDR2: GTSNPN and SVGIG (reference sequence). CDR3 length equals 12 residues. Trimming cost V 4 bases and J 5 bases, with 11 bases left between them. Here the CDR3 DNA reads TGTGCCTGGAAACCTATAGCGGAGACCCAGTACTTC. Translated: CAWKPIAETQYF.

The rearrangement joins TRBV19 to TRBJ1-3, with 7 positions matching TRBD1. Germline CDR1 LNHDA, CDR2 SQIVND (reference sequence). Trimming at V came to 5 bases and at J to 5 bases, leaving 6 bases not matched to a gene. The CDR3 runs 14 residues. The CDR3 sequence is CASSPTTGRNTIYF. The CDR3 bases are TGTGCCAGTAGTCCGACGACAGGGAGAAACACCATATATTTT. Full variable domain (remainder filled in from reference TRBV19 and TRBJ1-3): DGGITQSPKYLFRKEGQNVTLSCEQNLNHDAMYWYRQDPGQGLRLIYYSQIVNDFQKGDIAEGYSVSREKKESFPLTVTSAQKNPTAFYLCASSPTTGRNTIYFGEGSWLTVV.

V and J are TRBV2 and TRBJ2-5, with 7 bases lining up with TRBD2. This CDR3 is built from 13 residues. Trimming cost V 7 bases and J 5 bases; bases outside gene matches: 7. Germline CDR1 SNHLY, CDR2 FYNNEI. For the CDR3, the DNA is TGTGCCAGCACCGGGGACTATACTGAGACCCAGTACTTC. It yields the protein CASTGDYTETQYF.

The chain uses TRBV12-2 and TRBJ1-1; the table gives TRBD1 as D, unverified against the DNA. TRBV12-2 has pseudogene status. The CDR3 is made up of 15 amino acids. CDR3 in DNA: TGTGCAAGTCGCTTTGGGACAGGGGAGCGGACTGAAGCTTTCTTT. Translation: CASRFGTGERTEAFF.

The chain employs TRBV25-1 and TRBJ2-1, with 7 bases aligning to TRBD2. V dropped 4 bases and J dropped 1; count of bases not matched to a gene: 4. CDR1 and CDR2 from the germline V gene are MGHDK and SYGVNS. The CDR3 spans 15 residues. DNA for the CDR3: TGTGCCAGCAGTGCGGTTAGCGGGTCCTACAATGAGCAGTTCTTC. This gives the protein CASSAVSGSYNEQFF.

The chain recombines TRBV7-9 with TRBJ2-7; 9 positions match TRBD1. Germline-derived CDR1 and CDR2 are SEHNR and FQNEAQ (reference sequence). The junction had 6 bases not matched to a gene; V was cut back by 5 bases and J by 7 bases. There are 13 residues in the CDR3. The CDR3 loop is CASSLQGAGEQYV. In nucleotides, the CDR3 is TGTGCCAGCAGCCTACAGGGGGCAGGGGAGCAGTACGTC.

This chain connects TRBV9 to TRBJ2-1; TRBD2 matches at 14 bases. CDR3 size: 15 residues. Looked up from germline, CDR1 is SGDLS and CDR2 is YYNGEE. The V segment lost 4 bases and the J segment 8 bases; nucleotides outside the gene matches: 5. Here the CDR3 reads CASSPRGLAGDEQFF. In DNA form, the CDR3 reads TGTGCCAGCAGCCCCCGGGGACTAGCGGGGGATGAGCAGTTCTTC.

The J gene is TRBJ2-1, the V gene TRBV9, with TRBD2 matching over 9 bases. CDR3 length equals 16 residues. J lost 1 base, V lost 0 bases, and 2 bases had no gene match. Germline V gene lookup returns CDR1 SGDLS and CDR2 YYNGEE. CDR3 in amino acids: CASSVGTSASYNEQFF. In DNA, the CDR3 is TGTGCCAGCAGCGTAGGGACTAGCGCGTCCTACAATGAGCAGTTCTTC.

In its sample, this clone was seen once. V is TRBV18 and J is TRBJ2-6, with D unresolved. Germline CDR1 reads KGHSH; CDR2 reads LQKENI. The germline V and J ends were trimmed by 6 bases and 0 bases, with 15 bases remaining between them. The CDR3 is made up of 17 amino acids. DNA for the CDR3: TGTGCCAGCTCGCTCAGAACACGAAACTCTGGGGCCAACGTCCTGACTTTC. As protein: CASSLRTRNSGANVLTF.

The chain uses TRBV6-5 and TRBJ1-1; D is perhaps TRBD1 (6 bases). From germline, CDR1 is MNHEY and CDR2 SVGAGI. The CDR3 loop spans 13 amino acids. The ends were cut back, 7 bases at V and 3 bases at J, with 12 bases in the middle. CDR3 residues: CASMHRVDTEAFF. The CDR3 DNA follows: TGTGCCAGCATGCACAGGGTTGACACTGAAGCTTTCTTT.

The chain employs TRBV10-2 and TRBJ2-7; D possibly corresponds to TRBD2 (6 bases). V lost 3 bases and J 0 bases, leaving 12 bases between the germline ends. Germline V lookup: CDR1 WSHSY, CDR2 SAAADI. The CDR3 is 15 residues long. The CDR3 sequence is CASSEWDLGSYEQYV. CDR3 DNA sequence: TGCGCCAGCAGTGAATGGGACTTGGGCTCCTACGAGCAGTACGTC.

The gene calls are TRBV11-3 and TRBJ2-7; D is undetermined. The CDR3 is 13 amino acids. Trimming left V 0 bases short and J 5 bases short, with 8 bases between. Germline V gives CDR1 SGHNT, CDR2 YENEEA. The CDR3 loop is CASSLEVRNEQYF. The DNA for the CDR3 is TGTGCCAGCAGCTTAGAGGTGAGGAACGAGCAGTACTTC.

This rearrangement joins TRBV12-3 or TRBV12-4 to TRBJ1-2; TRBD1 agrees at 9 bases. V lost 0 bases and J lost 14; bases outside the gene matches: 4. There are 12 residues in the CDR3. As DNA, the CDR3 is TGTGCCAGCAGTTTAGCGCGGGACAGGGAAACCTTC. Protein product: CASSLARDRETF.

The genes are TRBV7-9 and TRBJ1-2; D call uncertain. From germline, CDR1 is SEHNR and CDR2 FQNEAQ (reference sequence). The CDR3 is made up of 15 amino acids. V lost 2 bases to trimming and J lost 2 bases, with 12 bases between them. The CDR3 DNA follows: TGTGCCAGCAGCTTAAACCCGGTCGCCAACTATGGCTACACCTTC. Its protein product is CASSLNPVANYGYTF.

The rearrangement uses TRBV9 and TRBJ2-2; D is possibly TRBD2 (6 bases). The ends were cut back, 4 bases at V and 1 base at J, with 11 bases in the middle. The CDR3 has 15 residues. Germline CDR1 reads SGDLS; CDR2 reads YYNGEE. For the CDR3, the DNA is TGTGCCAGCAGCCCTCAGGGACTGAACACCGGGGAGCTGTTTTTT. Translated: CASSPQGLNTGELFF.

The rearrangement uses TRBV4-1 and TRBJ1-1; TRBD1 is a possible D gene (5 bases). V lost 2 bases, J lost 0 bases, and 10 bases lay in between. CDR1 and CDR2 (germline): MGHRA, YSYEKL. The length of the CDR3 is 15 residues. The CDR3 is CASSQLQDMNTEAFF. In DNA, the CDR3 is TGCGCCAGCAGCCAACTACAGGACATGAACACTGAAGCTTTCTTT.

The V and J genes are TRBV5-6 and TRBJ1-2; 7 bases match TRBD1. CDR3 length: 15 residues. Germline V gives CDR1 SGHDT, CDR2 YYEEEE. Germline trimming cut 3 bases from V and 4 bases from J; bases unmatched to any gene: 9. The CDR3 coding sequence is TGTGCCAGCAGCTCCCGGACAGGAGCCCTCTATGGCTACACCTTC. This codes for CASSSRTGALYGYTF.

The V and J genes are TRBV21-1 and TRBJ2-1; whether TRBD2, the table's D call, matches the DNA was not checked. TRBV21-1 constitutes a pseudogene. The CDR3 contains 15 residues. This CDR3 reads CASRPRDLPYNEQFF. The CDR3 nucleotides read TGTGCCAGCAGACCCCGGGACTTGCCTTACAATGAGCAGTTCTTC.